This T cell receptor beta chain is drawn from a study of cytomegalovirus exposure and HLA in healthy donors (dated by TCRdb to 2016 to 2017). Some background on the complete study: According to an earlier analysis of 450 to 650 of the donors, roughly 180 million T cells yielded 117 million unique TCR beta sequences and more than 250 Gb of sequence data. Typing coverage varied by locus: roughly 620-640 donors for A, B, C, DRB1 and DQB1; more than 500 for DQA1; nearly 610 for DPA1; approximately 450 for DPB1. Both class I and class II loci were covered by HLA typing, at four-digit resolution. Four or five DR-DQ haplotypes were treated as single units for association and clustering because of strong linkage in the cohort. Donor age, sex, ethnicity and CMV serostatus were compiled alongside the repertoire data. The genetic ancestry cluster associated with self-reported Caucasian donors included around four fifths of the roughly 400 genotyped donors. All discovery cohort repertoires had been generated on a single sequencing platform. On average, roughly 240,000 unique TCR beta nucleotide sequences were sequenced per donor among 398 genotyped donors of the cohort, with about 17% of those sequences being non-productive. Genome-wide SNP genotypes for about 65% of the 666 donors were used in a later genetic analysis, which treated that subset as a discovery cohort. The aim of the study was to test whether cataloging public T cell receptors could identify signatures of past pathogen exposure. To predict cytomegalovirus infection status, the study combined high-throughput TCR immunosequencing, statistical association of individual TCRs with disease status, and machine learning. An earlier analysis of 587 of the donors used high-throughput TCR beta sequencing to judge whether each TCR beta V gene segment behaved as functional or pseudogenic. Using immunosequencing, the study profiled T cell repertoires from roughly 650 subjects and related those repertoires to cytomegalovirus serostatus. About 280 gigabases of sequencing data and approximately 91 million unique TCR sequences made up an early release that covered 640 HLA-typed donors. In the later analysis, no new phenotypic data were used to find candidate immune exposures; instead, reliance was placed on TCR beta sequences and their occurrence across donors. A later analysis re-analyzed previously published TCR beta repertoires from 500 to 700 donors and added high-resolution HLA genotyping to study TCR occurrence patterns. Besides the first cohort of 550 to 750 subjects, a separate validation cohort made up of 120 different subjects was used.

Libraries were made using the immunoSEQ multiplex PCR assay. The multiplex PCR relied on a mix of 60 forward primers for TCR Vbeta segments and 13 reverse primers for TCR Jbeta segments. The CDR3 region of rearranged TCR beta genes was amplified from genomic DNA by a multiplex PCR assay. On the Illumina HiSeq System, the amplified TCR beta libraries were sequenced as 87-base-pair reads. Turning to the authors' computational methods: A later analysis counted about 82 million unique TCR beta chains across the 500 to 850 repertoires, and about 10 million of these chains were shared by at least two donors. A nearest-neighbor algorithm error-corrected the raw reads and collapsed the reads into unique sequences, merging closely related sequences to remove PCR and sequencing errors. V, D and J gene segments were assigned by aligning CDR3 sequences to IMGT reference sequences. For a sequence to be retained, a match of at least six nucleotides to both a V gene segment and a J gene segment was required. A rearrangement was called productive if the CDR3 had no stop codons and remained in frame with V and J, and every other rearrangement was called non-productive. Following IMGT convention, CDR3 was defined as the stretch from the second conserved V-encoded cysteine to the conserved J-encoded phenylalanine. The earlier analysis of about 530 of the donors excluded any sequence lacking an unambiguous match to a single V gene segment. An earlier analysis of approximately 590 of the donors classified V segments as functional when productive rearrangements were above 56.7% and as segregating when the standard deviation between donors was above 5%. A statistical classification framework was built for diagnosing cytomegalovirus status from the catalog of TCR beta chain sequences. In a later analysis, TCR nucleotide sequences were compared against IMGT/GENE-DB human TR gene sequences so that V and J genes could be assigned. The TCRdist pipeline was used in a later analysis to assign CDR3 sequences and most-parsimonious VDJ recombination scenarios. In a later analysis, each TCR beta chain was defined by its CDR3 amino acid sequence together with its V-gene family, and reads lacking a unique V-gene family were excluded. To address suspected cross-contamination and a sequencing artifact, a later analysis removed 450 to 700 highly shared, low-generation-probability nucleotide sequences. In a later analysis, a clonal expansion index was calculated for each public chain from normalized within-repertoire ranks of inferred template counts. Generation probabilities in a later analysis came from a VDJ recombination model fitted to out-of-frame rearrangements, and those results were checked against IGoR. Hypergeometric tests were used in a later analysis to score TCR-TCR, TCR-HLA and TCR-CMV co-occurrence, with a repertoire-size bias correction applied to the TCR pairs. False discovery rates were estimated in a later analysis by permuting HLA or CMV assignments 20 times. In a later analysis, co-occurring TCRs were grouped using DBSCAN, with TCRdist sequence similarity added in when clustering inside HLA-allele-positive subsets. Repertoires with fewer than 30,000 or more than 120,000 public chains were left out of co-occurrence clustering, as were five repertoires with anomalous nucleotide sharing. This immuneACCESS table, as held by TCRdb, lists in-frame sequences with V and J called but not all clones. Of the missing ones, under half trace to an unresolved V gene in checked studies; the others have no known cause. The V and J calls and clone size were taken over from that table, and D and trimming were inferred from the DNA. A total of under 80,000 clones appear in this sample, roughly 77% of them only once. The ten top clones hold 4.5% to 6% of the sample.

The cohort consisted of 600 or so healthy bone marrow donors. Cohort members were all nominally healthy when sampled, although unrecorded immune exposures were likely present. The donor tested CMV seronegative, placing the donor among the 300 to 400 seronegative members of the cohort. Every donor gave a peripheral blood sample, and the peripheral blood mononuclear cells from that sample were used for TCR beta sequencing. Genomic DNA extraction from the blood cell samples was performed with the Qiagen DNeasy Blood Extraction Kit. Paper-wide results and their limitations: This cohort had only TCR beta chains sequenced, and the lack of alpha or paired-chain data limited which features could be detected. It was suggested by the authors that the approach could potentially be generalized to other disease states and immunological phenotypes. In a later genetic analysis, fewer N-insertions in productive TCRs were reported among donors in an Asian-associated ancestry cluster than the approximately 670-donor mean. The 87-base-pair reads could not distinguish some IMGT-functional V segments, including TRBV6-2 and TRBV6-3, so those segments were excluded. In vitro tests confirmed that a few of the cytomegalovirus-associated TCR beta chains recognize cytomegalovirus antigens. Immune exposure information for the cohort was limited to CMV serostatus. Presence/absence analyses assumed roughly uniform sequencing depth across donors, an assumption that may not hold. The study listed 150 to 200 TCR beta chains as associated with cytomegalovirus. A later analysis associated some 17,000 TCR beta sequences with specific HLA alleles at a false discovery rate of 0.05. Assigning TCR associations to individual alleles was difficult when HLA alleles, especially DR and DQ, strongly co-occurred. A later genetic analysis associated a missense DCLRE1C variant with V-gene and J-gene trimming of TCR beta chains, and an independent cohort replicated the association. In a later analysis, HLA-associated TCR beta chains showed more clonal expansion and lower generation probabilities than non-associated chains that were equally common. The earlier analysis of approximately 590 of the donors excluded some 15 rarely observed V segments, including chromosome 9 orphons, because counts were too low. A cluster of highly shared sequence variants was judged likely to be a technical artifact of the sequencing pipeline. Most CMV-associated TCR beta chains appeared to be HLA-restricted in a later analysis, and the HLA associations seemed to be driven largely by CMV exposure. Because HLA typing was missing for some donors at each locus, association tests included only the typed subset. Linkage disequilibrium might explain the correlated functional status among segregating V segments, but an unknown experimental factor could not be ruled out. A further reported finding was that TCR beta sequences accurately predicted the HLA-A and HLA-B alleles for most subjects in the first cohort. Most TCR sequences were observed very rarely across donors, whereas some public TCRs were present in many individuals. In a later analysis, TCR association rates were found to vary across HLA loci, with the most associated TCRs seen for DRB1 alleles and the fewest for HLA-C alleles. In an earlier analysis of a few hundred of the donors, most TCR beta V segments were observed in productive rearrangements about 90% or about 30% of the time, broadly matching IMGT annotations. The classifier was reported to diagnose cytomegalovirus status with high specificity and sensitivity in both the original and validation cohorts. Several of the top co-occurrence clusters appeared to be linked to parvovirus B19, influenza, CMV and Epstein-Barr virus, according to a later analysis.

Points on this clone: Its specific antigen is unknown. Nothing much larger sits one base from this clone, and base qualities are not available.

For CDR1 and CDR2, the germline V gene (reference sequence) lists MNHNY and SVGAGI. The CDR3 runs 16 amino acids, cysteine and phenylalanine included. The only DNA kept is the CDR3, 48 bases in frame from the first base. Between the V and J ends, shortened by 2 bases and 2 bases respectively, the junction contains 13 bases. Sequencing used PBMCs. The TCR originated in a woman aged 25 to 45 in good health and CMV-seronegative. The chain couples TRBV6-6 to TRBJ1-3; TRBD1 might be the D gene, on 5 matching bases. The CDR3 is CASSYRQGVAGNTIYF. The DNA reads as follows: TGTGCCAGCAGTTACAGGCAGGGCGTAGCTGGAAACACCATATATTTT.